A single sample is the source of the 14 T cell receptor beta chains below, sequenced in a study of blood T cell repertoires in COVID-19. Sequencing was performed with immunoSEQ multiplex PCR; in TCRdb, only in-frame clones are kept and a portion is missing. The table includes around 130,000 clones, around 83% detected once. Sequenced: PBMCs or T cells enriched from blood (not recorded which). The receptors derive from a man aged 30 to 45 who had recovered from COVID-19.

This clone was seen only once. CDR3 sequence: CASSLGQPIQETQYF. CDR3 in DNA: TGTGCCAGCAGCCTGGGACAGCCAATACAAGAGACCCAGTACTTC. The gene calls are TRBV5-5 and TRBJ2-5; 7 nucleotides match TRBD1. This CDR3 comprises 15 residues. The junction had 8 bases not matched to a gene; V was cut back by 4 bases and J by 2 bases. Germline V CDR1 and CDR2: SGHKS, YYEKEE (reference sequence).

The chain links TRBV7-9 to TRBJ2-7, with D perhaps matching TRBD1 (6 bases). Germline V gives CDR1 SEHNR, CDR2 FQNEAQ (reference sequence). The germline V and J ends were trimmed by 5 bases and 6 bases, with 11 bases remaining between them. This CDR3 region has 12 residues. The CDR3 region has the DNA TGTGCCAGCAGCCTGCAGGGGTTCGAGCAGTACTTC. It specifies CASSLQGFEQYF.

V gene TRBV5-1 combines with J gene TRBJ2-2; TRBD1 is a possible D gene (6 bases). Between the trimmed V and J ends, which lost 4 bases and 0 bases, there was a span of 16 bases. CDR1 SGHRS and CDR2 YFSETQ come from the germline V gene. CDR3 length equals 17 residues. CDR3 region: CASSPRQGPSNTGELFF. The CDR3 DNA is TGCGCCAGCAGCCCCCGCCAGGGGCCCTCGAACACCGGGGAGCTGTTTTTT.

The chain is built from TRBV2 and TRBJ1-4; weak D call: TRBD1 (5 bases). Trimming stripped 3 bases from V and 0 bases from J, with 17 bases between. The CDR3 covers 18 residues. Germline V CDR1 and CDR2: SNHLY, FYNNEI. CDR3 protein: CASSEWRGAVTTNEKLFF. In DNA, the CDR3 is TGTGCCAGCAGTGAGTGGAGGGGCGCTGTAACAACTAATGAAAAACTGTTTTTT.

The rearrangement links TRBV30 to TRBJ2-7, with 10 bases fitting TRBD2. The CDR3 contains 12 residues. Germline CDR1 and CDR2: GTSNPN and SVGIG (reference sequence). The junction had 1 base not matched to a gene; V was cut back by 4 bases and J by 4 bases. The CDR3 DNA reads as TGTGCCTGGACTAGCGGGAGTTACGAGCAGTACTTC. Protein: CAWTSGSYEQYF.

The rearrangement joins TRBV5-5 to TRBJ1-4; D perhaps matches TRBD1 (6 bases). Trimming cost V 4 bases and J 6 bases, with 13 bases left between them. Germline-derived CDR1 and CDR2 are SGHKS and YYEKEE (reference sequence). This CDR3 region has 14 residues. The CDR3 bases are TGTGCCAGCAGCCCACAGGGTAGAGATGAAAAACTGTTTTTT. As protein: CASSPQGRDEKLFF.

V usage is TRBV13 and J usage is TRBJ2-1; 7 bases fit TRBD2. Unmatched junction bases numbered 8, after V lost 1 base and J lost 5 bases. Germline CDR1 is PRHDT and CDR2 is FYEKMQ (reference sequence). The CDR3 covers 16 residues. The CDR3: CASSLDLGRGDNEQFF. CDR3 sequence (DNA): TGTGCCAGCAGCTTAGACTTGGGGAGGGGCGACAATGAGCAGTTCTTC.

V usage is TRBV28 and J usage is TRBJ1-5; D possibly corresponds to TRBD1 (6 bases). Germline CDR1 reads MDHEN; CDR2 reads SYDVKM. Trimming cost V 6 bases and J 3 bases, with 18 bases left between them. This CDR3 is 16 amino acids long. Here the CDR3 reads CASSPRQGQYNQPQHF. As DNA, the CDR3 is TGTGCCAGCAGCCCGCGGCAGGGGCAATACAATCAGCCCCAGCATTTT.

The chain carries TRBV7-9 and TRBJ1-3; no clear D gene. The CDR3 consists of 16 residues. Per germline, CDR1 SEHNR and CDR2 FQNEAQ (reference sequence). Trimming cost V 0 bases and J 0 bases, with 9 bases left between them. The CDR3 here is CASSLAQSSSGNTIYF. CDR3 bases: TGTGCCAGCAGCTTAGCCCAGTCTAGCTCTGGAAACACCATATATTTT.

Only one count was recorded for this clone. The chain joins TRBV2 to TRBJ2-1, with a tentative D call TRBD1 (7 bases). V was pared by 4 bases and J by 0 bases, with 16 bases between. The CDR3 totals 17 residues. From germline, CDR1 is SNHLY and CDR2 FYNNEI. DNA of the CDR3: TGTGCCAGCAGTGTCTCCTCAGGGGGGAGCTCCTACAATGAGCAGTTCTTC. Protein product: CASSVSSGGSSYNEQFF.

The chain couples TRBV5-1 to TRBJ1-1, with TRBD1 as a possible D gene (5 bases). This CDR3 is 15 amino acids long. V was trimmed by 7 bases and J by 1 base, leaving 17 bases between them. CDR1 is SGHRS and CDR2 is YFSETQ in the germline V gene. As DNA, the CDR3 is TGCGCCAGCCACCGCGGGGACGGGGAGAACACTGAAGCTTTCTTT. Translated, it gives CASHRGDGENTEAFF.

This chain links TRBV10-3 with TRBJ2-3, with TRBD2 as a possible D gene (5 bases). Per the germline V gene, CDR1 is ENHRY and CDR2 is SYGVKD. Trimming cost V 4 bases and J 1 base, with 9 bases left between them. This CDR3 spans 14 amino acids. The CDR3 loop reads CAISAGSGTDTQYF. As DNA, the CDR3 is TGTGCCATCAGTGCGGGTAGCGGCACAGATACGCAGTATTTT.

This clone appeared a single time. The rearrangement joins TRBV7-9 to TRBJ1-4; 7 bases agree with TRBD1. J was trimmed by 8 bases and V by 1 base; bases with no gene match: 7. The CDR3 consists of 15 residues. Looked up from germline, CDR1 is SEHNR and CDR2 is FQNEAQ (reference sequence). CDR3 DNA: TGTGCCAGCAGCTTAGAACCAATACAGGGGGAAAAACTGTTTTTT. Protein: CASSLEPIQGEKLFF.

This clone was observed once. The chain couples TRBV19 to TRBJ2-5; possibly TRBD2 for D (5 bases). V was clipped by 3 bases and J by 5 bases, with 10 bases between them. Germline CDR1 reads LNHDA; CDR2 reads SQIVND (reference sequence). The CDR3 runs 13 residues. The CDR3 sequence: CASSMSREETQYF. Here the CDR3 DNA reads TGTGCCAGTAGTATGAGTAGGGAGGAGACCCAGTACTTC.